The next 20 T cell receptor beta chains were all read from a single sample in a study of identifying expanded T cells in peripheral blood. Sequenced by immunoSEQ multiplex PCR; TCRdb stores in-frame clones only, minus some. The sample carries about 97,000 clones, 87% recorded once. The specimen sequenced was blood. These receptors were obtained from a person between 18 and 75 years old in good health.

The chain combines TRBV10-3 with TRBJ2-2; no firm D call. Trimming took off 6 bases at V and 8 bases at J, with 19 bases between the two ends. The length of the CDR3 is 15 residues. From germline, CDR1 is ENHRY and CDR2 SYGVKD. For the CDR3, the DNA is TGTGCCATCAGCCCTTTAGGCGGAGTTTCAGGGGAGCTGTTTTTT. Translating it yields CAISPLGGVSGELFF.

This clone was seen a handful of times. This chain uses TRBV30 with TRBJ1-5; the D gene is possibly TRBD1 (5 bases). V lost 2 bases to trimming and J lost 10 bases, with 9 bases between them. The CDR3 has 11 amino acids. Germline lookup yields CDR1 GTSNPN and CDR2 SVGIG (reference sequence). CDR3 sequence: CAWSTQGPQHF. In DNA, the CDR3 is TGTGCCTGGAGTACCCAGGGTCCCCAGCATTTT.

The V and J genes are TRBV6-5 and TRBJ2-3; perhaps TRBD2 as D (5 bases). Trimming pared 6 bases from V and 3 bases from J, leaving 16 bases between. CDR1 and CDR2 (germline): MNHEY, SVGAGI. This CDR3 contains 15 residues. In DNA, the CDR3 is TGTGCCAGCAGCTATGGGAGTTATAGGACAGATACGCAGTATTTT. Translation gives CASSYGSYRTDTQYF.

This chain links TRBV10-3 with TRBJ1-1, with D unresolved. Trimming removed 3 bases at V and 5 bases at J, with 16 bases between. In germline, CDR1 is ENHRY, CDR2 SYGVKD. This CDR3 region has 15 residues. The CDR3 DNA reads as TGTGCCATCAGTGACCACGGGAAGGGAGTTACTGAAGCTTTCTTT. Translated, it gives CAISDHGKGVTEAFF.

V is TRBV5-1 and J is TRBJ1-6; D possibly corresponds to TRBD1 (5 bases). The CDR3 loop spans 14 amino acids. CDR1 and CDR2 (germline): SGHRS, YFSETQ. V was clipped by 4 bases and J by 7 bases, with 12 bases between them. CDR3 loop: CASSPGTLNSPLHF. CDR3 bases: TGCGCCAGCAGCCCCGGGACTCTAAATTCACCCCTCCACTTT.

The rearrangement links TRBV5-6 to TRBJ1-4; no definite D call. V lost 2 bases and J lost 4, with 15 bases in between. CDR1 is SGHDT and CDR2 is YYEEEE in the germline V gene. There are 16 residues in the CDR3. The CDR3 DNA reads TGTGCCAGCAGCTTCACAACAGAGGCGAGTAATGAAAAACTGTTTTTT. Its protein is CASSFTTEASNEKLFF.

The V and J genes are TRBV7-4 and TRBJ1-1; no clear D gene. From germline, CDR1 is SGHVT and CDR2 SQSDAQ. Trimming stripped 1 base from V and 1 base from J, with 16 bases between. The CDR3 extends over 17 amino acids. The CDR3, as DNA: TGTGCCAGCAGCTTAGTGTCGGGAGGACCCTCGAACACTGAAGCTTTCTTT. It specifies CASSLVSGGPSNTEAFF.

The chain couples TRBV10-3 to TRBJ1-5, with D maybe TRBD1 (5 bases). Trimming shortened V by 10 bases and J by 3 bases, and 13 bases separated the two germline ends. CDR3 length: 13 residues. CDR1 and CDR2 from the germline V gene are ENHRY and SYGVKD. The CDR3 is CATNEGDNQPQHF. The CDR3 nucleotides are TGTGCCACGAACGAAGGGGACAATCAGCCCCAGCATTTT.

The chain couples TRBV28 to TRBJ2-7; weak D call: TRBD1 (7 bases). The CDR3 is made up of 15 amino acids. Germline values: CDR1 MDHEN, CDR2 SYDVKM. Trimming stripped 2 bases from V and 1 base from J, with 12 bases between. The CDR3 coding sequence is TGTGCCAGCAGTTTAGGGGGGACAGTGTCCTACGAGCAGTACTTC. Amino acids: CASSLGGTVSYEQYF.

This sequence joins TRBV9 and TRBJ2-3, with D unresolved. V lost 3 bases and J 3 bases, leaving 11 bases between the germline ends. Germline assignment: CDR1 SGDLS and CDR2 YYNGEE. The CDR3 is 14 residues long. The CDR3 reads CASSGGAVTDTQYF. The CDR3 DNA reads TGTGCCAGCAGCGGAGGTGCCGTTACAGATACGCAGTATTTT. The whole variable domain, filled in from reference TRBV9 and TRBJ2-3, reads DSGVTQTPKHLITATGQRVTLRCSPRSGDLSVYWYQQSLDQGLQFLIQYYNGEERAKGNILERFSAQQFPDLHSELNLSSLELGDSALYFCASSGGAVTDTQYFGPGTRLTVL.

CDR3 bases: TGTGCCATCAGTGACCGGACTAGCGGGGGGTATCTCCCATATGGCGAGCAGTACTTC. It specifies CAISDRTSGGYLPYGEQYF. The gene calls are TRBV10-3 and TRBJ2-7; 14 bases match TRBD2. V was pared by 3 bases and J by 6 bases, with 16 bases of the junction left unmatched. Per the germline V gene, CDR1 is ENHRY and CDR2 is SYGVKD. CDR3 size: 19 residues.

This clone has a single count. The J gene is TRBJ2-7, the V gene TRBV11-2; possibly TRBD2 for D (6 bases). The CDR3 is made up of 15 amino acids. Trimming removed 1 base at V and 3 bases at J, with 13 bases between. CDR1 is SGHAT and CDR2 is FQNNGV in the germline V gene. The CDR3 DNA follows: TGTGCCAGCAGCTTAGGGCACCAGGGAGGCTACGAGCAGTACTTC. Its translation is CASSLGHQGGYEQYF.

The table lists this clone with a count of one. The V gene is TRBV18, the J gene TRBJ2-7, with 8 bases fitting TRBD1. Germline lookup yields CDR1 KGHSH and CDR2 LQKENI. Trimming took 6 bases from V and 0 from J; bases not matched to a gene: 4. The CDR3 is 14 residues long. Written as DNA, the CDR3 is TGTGCCAGCTCTTCGGACAGGGTCTCCTACGAGCAGTACTTC. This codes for CASSSDRVSYEQYF.

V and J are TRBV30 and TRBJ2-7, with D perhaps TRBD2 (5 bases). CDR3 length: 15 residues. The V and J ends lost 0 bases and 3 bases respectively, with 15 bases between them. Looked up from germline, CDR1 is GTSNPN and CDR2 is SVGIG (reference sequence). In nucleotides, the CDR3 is TGTGCCTGGAGTGTAACCGGACTTGAGGACTACGAGCAGTACTTC. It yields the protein CAWSVTGLEDYEQYF.

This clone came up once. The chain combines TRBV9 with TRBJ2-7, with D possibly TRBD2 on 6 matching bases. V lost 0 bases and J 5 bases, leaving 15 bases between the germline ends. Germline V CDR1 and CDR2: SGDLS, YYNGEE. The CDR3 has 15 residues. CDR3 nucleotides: TGTGCCAGCAGCGTAGGGTTTGGGGGGAGGCACGAGCAGTACTTC. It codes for CASSVGFGGRHEQYF.

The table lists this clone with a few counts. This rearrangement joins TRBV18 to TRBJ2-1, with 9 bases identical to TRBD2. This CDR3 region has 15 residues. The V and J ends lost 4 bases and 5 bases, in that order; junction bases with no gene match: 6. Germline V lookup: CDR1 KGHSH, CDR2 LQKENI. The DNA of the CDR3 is TGTGCCAGCTCACTTGTTTCTAGCGGGGACAATGAGCAGTTCTTC. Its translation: CASSLVSSGDNEQFF.

The CDR3 region is CASSSSGAAPYEQYF. The CDR3 DNA is TGCGCCAGCAGCTCAAGCGGGGCGGCGCCCTACGAGCAGTACTTC. The genes are TRBV5-1 and TRBJ2-7; the match to TRBD2 covers 7 bases. This CDR3 region has 15 residues. V was clipped by 3 bases and J by 2 bases; unmatched bases: 8. Germline CDR1 and CDR2: SGHRS and YFSETQ.

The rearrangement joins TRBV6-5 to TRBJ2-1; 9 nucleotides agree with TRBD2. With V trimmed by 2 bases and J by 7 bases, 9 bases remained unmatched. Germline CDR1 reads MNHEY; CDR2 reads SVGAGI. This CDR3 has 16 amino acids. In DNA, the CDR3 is TGTGCCAGCAGTTACGGCGGCGGGGGGGCCAAAAATGAGCAGTTCTTC. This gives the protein CASSYGGGGAKNEQFF.

CDR3 sequence: CASSQSGGTEKLFF. CDR3 nucleotides: TGCGCCAGCAGCCAATCCGGGGGGACTGAAAAACTGTTTTTT. V gene TRBV4-3 combines with J gene TRBJ1-4, with D possibly being TRBD1 (5 bases). The CDR3 is made up of 14 amino acids. Germline V CDR1 and CDR2: LGHNA, YSLEER. V dropped 2 bases and J dropped 7 bases, with 11 bases sitting between them.

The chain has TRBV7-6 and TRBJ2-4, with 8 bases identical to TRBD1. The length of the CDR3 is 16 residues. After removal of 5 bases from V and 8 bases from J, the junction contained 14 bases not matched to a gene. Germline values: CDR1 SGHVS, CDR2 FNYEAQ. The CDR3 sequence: CASSPSQGAFGDIQYF. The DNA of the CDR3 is TGTGCCAGCAGCCCCAGCCAGGGGGCTTTCGGGGACATTCAGTACTTC. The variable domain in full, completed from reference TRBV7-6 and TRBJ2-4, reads GAGVSQSPRYKVTKRGQDVALRCDPISGHVSLYWYRQALGQGPEFLTYFNYEAQQDKSGLPNDRFSAERPEGSISTLTIQRTEQRDSAMYRCASSPSQGAFGDIQYFGAGTRLSVL.